The clone carrying this T cell receptor beta chain was recorded once. Antigen: not known. The PCR was carried out with 60 Vbeta primers and 13 Jbeta primers. TCRdb's copy holds only in-frame clones and misses some; the assay was immunoSEQ multiplex PCR. The data contain 100,000 to 150,000 clones, about 70% of them singletons. The data stem from a study of cytomegalovirus exposure and HLA in healthy donors. Whole-study results and caveats: What a later analysis reportedly showed was that an Asian-associated ancestry cluster had fewer N-insertions than the 666-donor mean.

This sequence was found in a male donor in good health and CMV-seronegative. Source material: PBMCs.

CDR3: CASSPNTGGEQFF. CDR3 coding DNA: TGTGCCAGCTCACCGAACACCGGCGGTGAGCAGTTCTTC. The gene calls are TRBV18 and TRBJ2-1; D not resolved. The CDR3 runs to 13 residues. Germline-derived CDR1 and CDR2 are KGHSH and LQKENI. V lost 3 bases, J lost 9 bases, and 12 bases lay in between.